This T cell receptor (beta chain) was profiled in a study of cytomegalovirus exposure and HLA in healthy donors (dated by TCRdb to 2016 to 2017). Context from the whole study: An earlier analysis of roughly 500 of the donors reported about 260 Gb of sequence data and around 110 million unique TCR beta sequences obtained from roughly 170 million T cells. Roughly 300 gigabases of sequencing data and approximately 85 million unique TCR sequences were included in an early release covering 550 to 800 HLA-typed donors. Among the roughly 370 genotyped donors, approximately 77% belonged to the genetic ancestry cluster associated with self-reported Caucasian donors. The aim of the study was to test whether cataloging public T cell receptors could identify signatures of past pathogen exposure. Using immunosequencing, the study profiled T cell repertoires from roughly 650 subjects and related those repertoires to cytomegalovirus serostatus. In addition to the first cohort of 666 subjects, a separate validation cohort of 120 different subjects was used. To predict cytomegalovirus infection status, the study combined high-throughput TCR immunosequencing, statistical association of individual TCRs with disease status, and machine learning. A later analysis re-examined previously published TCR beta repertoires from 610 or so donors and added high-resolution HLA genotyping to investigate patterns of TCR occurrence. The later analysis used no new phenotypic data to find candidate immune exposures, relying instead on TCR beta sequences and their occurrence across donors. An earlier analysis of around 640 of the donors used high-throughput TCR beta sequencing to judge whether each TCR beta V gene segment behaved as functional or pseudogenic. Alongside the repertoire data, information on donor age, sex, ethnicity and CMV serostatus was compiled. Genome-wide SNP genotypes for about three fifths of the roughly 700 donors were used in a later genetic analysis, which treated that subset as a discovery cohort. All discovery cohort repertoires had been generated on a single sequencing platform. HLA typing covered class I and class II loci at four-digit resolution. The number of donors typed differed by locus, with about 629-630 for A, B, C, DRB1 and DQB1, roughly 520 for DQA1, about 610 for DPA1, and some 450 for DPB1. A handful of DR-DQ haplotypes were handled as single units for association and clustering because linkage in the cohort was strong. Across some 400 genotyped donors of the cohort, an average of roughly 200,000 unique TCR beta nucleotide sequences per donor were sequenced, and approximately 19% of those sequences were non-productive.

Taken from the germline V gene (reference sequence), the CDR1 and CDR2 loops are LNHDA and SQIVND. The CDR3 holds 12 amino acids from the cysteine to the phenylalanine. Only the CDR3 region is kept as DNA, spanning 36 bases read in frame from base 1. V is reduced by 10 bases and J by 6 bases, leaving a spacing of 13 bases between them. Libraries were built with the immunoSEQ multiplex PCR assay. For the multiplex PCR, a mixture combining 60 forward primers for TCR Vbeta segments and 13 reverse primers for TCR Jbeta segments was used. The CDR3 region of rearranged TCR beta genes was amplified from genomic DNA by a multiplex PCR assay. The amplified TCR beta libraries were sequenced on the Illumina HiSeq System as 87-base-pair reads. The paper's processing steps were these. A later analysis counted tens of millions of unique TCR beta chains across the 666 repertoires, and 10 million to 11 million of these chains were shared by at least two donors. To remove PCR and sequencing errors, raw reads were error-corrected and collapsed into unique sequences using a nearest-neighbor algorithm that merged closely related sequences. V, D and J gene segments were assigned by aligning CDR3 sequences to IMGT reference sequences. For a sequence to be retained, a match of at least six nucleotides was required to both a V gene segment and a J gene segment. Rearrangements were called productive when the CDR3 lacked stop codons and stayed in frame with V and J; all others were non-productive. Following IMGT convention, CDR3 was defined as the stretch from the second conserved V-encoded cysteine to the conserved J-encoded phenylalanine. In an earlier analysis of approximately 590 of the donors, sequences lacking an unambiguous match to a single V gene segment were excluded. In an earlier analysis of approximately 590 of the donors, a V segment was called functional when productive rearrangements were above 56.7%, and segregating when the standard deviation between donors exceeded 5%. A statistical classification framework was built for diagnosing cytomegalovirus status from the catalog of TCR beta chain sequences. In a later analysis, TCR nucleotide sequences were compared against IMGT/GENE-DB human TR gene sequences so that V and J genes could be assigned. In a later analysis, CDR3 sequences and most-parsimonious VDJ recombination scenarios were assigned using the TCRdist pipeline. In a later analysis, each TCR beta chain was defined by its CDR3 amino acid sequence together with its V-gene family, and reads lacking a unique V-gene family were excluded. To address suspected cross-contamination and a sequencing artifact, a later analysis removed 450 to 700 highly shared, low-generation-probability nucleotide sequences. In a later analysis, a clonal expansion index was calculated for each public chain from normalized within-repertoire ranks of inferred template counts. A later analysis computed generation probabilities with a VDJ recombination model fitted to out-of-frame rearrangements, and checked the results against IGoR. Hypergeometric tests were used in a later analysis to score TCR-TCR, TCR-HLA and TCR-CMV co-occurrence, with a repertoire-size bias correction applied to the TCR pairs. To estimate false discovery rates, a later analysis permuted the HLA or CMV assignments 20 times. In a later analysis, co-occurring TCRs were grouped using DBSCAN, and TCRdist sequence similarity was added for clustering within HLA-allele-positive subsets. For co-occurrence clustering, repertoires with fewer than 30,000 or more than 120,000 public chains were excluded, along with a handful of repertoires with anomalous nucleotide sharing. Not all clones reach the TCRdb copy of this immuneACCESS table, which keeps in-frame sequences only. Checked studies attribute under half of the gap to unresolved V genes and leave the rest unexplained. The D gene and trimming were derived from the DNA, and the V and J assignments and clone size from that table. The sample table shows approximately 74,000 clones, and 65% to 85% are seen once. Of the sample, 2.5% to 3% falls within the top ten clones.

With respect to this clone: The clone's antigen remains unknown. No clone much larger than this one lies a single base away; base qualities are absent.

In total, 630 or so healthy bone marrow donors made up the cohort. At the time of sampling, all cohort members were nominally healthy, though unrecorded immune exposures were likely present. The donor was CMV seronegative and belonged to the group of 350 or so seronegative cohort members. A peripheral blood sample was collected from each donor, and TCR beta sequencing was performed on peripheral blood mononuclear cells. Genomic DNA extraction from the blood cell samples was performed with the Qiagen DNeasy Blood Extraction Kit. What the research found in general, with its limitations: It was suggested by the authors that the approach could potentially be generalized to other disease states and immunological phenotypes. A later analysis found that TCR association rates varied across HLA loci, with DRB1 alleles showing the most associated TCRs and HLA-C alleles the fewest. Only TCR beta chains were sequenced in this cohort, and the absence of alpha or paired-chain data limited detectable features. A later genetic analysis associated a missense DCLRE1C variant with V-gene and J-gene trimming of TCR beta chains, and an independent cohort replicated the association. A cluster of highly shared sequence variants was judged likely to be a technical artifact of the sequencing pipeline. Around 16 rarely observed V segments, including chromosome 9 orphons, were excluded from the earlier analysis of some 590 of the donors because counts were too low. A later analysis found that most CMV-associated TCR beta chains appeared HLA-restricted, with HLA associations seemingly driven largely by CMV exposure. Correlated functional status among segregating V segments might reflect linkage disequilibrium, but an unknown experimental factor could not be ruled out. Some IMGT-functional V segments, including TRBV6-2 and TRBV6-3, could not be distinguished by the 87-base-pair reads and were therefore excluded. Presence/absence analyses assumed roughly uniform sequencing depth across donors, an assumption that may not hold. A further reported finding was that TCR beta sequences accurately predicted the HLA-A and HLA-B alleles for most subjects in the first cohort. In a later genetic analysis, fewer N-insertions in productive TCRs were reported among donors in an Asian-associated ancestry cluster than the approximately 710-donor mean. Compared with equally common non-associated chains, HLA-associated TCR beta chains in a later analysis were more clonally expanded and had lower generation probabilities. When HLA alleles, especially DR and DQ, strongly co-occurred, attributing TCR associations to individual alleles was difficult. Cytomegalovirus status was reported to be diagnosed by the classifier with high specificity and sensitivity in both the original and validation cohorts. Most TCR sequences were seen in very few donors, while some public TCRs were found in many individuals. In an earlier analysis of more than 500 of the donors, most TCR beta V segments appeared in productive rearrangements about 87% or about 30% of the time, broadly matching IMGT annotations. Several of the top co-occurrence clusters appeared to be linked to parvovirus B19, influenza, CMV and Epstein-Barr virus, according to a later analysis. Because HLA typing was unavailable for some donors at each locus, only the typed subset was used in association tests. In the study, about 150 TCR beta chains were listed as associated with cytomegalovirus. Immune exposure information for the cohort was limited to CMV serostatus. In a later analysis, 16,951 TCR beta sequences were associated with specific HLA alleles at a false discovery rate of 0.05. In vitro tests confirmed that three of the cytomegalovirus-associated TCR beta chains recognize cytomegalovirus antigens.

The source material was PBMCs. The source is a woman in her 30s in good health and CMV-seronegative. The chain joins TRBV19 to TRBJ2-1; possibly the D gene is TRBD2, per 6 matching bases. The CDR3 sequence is CAIRGLGNEQFF. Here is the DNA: TGTGCCATCCGGGGGTTAGGCAATGAGCAGTTCTTC. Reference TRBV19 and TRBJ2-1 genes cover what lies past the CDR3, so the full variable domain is DGGITQSPKYLFRKEGQNVTLSCEQNLNHDAMYWYRQDPGQGLRLIYYSQIVNDFQKGDIAEGYSVSREKKESFPLTVTSAQKNPTAFYLCAIRGLGNEQFFGPGTRLTVL.